Listed here is a single T cell receptor (beta chain). The antigen remains unidentified. V shed 0 bases and J 14 bases; nucleotides not matched to a gene: 8. This CDR3 contains 13 residues. Germline V gene sequence: CDR1 SGDLS, CDR2 YYNGEE. This entry is derived from a study of T cell responses to AZD1222 COVID-19 vaccine. Using immunoSEQ multiplex PCR, the repertoire was profiled, and TCRdb retains in-frame clones only, with some absent. The sample includes about 140,000 clones, roughly 90% seen only once; the top ten take about 3%. Study-wide results and limits: Spike-spanning, vaccine-associated CD4 TCRs were dominant at 160-218 and 743-854. A rise in Spike-specific TCR breadth and depth followed two AZD1222 doses. A reported finding is that nearly half of spike-specific TCRs target unmutated variant regions.

The chain links TRBV9 to TRBJ1-3; TRBD1 matches 7 bases. The sequence was obtained from an adult in good health. The specimen comprised peripheral blood, sampled on day 0 of AZD1222 vaccination. Here the CDR3 reads CASSVEVTGRVYF. CDR3 DNA: TGTGCCAGCAGCGTAGAGGTGACAGGGAGGGTATATTTT.